The clone carrying this T cell receptor beta chain showed up just a few times. The antigen remains unidentified. The entry originates in a study of T cells after yellow fever vaccination. For the study at large: Fractions containing few cells were prepared with SMART-Seq v4 Ultra Low Input. Findings and limits, study-wide: The study noted that FACS-sorted repertoires could contain abundant clonotypes contaminating from the bulk population. Booster samples showed a return of most primary-vaccination clones (roughly 95% CD4, roughly 85% CD8).

The germline V gene encodes CDR1 SGHRS and CDR2 YFSETQ. The CDR3 loop spans 14 amino acids. The V segment lost 4 bases and the J segment 5 bases; nucleotides outside the gene matches: 6. Synthesis of TCR cDNA relied on 5'RACE template switching, which attached a universal primer site and UMIs. TCRdb passed the 5' RACE reads through MiXCR, listing each CDR3 protein once. Here the sample spans under 500,000 distinct CDR3 sequences, roughly 20% being singletons. The chain couples TRBV5-1 to TRBJ2-7; 10 nucleotides line up with TRBD2. The sequence came from a man aged 18 to 30 who received the YFV17D yellow fever vaccine. Sequenced material: PBMCs, taken before the yellow fever booster vaccination. CDR3 region: CASSGSGGLDEQYF. Written as DNA, the CDR3 is TGCGCCAGCAGCGGTAGCGGGGGGCTTGACGAGCAGTACTTC.